The rows below give T cell receptor beta chains drawn from one sample of a study of OX40 agonist ivuxolimab in advanced cancers. Using immunoSEQ multiplex PCR, the repertoire was profiled, and TCRdb retains in-frame clones only, with some absent. The data show about 80,000 clones, 94% seen once. The starting material was CD4+ or CD8+ T cells sorted from blood, obtained in a trial of the OX40 agonist ivuxolimab. These receptors were collected from an adult with an advanced solid tumor such as melanoma, head and neck, liver or kidney cancer. The CDR3 runs from the conserved cysteine through the conserved F or W. A D gene is named only where the DNA matches it firmly. Part of the rows lack a size; the others show once, few, many or a class for expanded clones.

J gene | clone size | D gene | V gene | CDR3 DNA | CDR3 protein
TRBJ1-5 | - | TRBD1 | TRBV15 | TGTGCCACCAGCAGAGTGGGACAGTCTAATCAGCCCCAGCATTTT | CATSRVGQSNQPQHF
TRBJ2-3 | - | TRBD2 | TRBV4-3 | TGCGCCAGCAGCCCTGGACTAGCAGACACAGATACGCAGTATTTT | CASSPGLADTDTQYF
TRBJ2-3 | - | TRBD2 | TRBV11-3 | TGTGCCAGCAGCGATGGGACTAGCGGAACCAGCACAGATACGCAGTATTTT | CASSDGTSGTSTDTQYF
TRBJ2-5 | - | TRBD2 | TRBV4-1 | TGCGCCAGCAGCCAAGAATTCCAGGGACTACAAGAGACCCAGTACTTC | CASSQEFQGLQETQYF
TRBJ2-7 | - | - | TRBV6-5 | TGTGCCAGCGGGTACTACGAGCAGTACTTC | CASGYYEQYF
TRBJ2-1 | - | - | TRBV9 | TGTGCCAGCAGCCCCCAAACTATCTCCTACAATGAGCAGTTCTTC | CASSPQTISYNEQFF
TRBJ1-3 | - | TRBD1 | TRBV28 | TGTGCCAGCAGTTTAACTGTAGTGTTCTGGGGCAGGGGGAACACCATATATTTT | CASSLTVVFWGRGNTIYF
TRBJ2-3 | - | - | TRBV28 | TGTGCCAGCAGTCAAATAACAGATACGCAGTATTTT | CASSQITDTQYF
TRBJ2-1 | - | TRBD2 | TRBV2 | TGTGCCAGCAGTGACCAGGGACTAGCGGGAGGGAATGAGCAGTTCTTC | CASSDQGLAGGNEQFF
TRBJ2-5 | - | - | TRBV1 | TGCACCAGCAGCCATGAGCTAGCGGGACAGGAGACCCAGTACTTC | CTSSHELAGQETQYF
TRBJ2-7 | few | - | TRBV6-1 | TGTGCCAGCAGTGACGGGGGCAGGAGCTCCTACGAGCAGTACTTC | CASSDGGRSSYEQYF
TRBJ2-5 | - | - | TRBV4-2 | TGTGCCAGCAGCGAATGGCTGGGACCCCAAGAGACCCAGTACTTC | CASSEWLGPQETQYF
TRBJ1-5 | - | - | TRBV6-1 | TGTGCCAGCAGCCTAAATCAGCCCCAGCATTTT | CASSLNQPQHF
TRBJ2-7 | once | TRBD2 | TRBV29-1 | TGCAGCGTTTGGCGGGAGGGCTACGAGCAGTACTTC | CSVWREGYEQYF
TRBJ2-7 | - | TRBD1 | TRBV29-1 | TGCAGCGTTGGGATGAGAACAGGGGCTCTCTCCTACGAGCAGTACTTC | CSVGMRTGALSYEQYF
TRBJ2-7 | - | - | TRBV6-6 | TGTGCCAGCAGTTACGGGTTGGGTTACGAGCAGTACTTC | CASSYGLGYEQYF
TRBJ2-2 | - | TRBD1 | TRBV25-1 | TGTGCCAGCAGTGACCGACAGGGGTGGTTTCCCGGGGAGCTGTTTTTT | CASSDRQGWFPGELFF
TRBJ1-4 | - | - | TRBV12-5 | TGTGCTAGTGGTTTGGTCATGGAAACTAATGAAAAACTGTTTTTT | CASGLVMETNEKLFF
TRBJ1-2 | - | - | TRBV9 | TGTGCCAGCAACCCCGTGGAGTTCTATGGCTACACCTTC | CASNPVEFYGYTF
TRBJ2-7 | - | TRBD1 | TRBV19 | TGTGCCAGTAGTATAGGCCGGGGACAGATCTACGAGCAGTACTTC | CASSIGRGQIYEQYF
TRBJ2-2 | - | TRBD1 | TRBV4-3 | TGCGCCAGCAGCCAAGATAGGGGACAGGGGTACACCGGGGAGCTGTTTTTT | CASSQDRGQGYTGELFF